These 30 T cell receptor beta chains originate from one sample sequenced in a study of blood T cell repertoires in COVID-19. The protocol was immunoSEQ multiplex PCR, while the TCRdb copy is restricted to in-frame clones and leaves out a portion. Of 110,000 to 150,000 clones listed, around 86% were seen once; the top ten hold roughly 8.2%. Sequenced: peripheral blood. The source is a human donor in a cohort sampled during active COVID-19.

CDR3 DNA: TGTGCCAGCAGCTTACTACGGACAGGGGCCGTCTCTGGGGCCAACGTCCTGACTTTC. Residues: CASSLLRTGAVSGANVLTF. The genes are TRBV7-2 and TRBJ2-6, with 9 bases that match TRBD1. Germline trimming cut 2 bases from V and 0 bases from J; bases unmatched to any gene: 8. This CDR3 spans 19 amino acids. Per germline, CDR1 SGHTA and CDR2 FQGNSA.

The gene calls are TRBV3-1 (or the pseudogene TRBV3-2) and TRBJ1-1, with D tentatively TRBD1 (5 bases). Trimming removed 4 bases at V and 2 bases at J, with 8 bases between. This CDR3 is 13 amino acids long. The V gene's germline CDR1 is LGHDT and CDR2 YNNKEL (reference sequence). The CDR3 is CASSLQGNTEAFF. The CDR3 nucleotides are TGTGCCAGCAGCCTTCAGGGAAACACTGAAGCTTTCTTT.

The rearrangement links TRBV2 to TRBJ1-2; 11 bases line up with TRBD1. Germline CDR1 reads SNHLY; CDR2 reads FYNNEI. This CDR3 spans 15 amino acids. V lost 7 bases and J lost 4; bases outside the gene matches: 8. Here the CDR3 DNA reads TGTGCCAGCAAGATAGGACAGGGGGCCCCCTATGGCTACACCTTC. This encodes CASKIGQGAPYGYTF.

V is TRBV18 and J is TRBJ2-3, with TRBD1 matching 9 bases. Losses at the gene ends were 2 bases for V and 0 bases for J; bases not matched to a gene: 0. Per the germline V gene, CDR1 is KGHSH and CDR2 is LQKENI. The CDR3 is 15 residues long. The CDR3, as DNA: TGTGCCAGCTCACCAGGGACAGGGAGCACAGATACGCAGTATTTT. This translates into CASSPGTGSTDTQYF.

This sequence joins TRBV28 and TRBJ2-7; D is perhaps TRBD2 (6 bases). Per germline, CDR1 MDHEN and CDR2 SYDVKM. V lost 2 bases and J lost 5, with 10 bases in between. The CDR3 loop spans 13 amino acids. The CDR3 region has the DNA TGTGCCAGCAGTTTAGCGGGAAGGAACGAGCAGTACTTC. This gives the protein CASSLAGRNEQYF.

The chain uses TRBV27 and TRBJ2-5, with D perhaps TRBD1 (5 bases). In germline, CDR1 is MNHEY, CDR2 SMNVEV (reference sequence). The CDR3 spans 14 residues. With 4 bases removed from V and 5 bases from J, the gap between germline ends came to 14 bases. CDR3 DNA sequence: TGTGCCAGCAGTTGGGCAGGGTCAGGGGAGACCCAGTACTTC. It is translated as CASSWAGSGETQYF.

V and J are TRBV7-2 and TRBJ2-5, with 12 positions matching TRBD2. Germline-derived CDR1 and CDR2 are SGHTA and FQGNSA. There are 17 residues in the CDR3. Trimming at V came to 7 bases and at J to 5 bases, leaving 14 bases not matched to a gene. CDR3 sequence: CASTPQSSGRARETQYF. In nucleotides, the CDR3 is TGTGCCAGCACCCCCCAGTCTAGCGGGAGGGCCCGGGAGACCCAGTACTTC.

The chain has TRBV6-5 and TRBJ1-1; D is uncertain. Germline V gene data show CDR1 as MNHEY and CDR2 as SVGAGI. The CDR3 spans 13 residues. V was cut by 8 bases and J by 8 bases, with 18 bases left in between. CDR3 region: CASSIGRGAEAFF. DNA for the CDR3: TGTGCCAGCTCAATTGGGAGAGGCGCAGAAGCTTTCTTT.

Here the CDR3 reads CASSLDSGSIANEQFF. CDR3 in DNA: TGTGCCAGCAGCTTGGATAGCGGGAGTATTGCCAATGAGCAGTTCTTC. The chain couples TRBV5-6 to TRBJ2-1; TRBD2 aligns across 9 bases. From germline, CDR1 is SGHDT and CDR2 YYEEEE. The CDR3 is 16 residues long. J gave up 6 bases and V 0 bases, and 7 bases lay outside the gene matches. Variable domain in full (rest from reference TRBV5-6 and TRBJ2-1): DAGVTQSPTHLIKTRGQQVTLRCSPKSGHDTVSWYQQALGQGPQFIFQYYEEEERQRGNFPDRFSGHQFPNYSSELNVNALLLGDSALYLCASSLDSGSIANEQFFGPGTRLTVL.

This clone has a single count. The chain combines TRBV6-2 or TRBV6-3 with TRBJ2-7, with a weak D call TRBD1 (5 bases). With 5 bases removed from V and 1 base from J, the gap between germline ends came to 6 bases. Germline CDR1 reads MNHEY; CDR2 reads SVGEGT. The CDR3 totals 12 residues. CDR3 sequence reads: CASSRQSYEQYF. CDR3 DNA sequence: TGTGCCAGCAGTCGACAGTCCTACGAGCAGTACTTC.

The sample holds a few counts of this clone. The CDR3 here is CASSQAPLYEQYF. CDR3 DNA: TGTGCCAGCAGCCAAGCCCCTCTCTACGAGCAGTACTTC. The V and J genes are TRBV3-1 (or the pseudogene TRBV3-2) and TRBJ2-7; D remains unclear. Between the trimmed V and J ends, which lost 1 base and 3 bases, there was a span of 7 bases. CDR1 is LGHDT and CDR2 is YNNKEL in the germline V gene (reference sequence). The CDR3 contains 13 residues.

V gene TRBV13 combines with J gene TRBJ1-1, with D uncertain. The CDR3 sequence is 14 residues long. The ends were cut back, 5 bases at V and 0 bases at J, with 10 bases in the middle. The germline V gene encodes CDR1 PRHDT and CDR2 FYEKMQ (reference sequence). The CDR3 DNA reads TGTGCCAGCAGCATACGACACTTGAACACTGAAGCTTTCTTT. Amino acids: CASSIRHLNTEAFF.

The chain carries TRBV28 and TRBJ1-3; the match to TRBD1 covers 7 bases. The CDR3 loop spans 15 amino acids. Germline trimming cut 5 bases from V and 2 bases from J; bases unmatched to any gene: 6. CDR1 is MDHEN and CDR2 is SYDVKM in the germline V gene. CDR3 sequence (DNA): TGTGCCAGCAGTCCCGGACAGGAGCCTGGAAACACCATATATTTT. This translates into CASSPGQEPGNTIYF.

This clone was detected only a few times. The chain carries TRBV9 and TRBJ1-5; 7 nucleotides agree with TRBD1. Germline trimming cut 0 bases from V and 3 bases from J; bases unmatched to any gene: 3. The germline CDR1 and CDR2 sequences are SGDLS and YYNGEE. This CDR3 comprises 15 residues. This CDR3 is CASSVEGAPNQPQHF. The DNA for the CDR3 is TGTGCCAGCAGCGTAGAGGGGGCACCCAATCAGCCCCAGCATTTT.

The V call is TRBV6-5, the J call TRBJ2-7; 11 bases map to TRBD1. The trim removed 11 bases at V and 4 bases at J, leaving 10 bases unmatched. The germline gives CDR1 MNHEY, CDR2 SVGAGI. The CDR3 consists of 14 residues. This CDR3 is CAGTPGQGGYEQYF. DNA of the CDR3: TGTGCCGGAACCCCGGGACAGGGGGGTTACGAGCAGTACTTC.

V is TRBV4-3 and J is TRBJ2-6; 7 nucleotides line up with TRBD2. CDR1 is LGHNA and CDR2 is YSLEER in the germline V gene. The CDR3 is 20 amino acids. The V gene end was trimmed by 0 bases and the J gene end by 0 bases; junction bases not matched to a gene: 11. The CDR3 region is CASSQEGGRVRDSGANVLTF. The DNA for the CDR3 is TGCGCCAGCAGCCAAGAGGGGGGGAGGGTTCGGGACTCTGGGGCCAACGTCCTGACTTTC.

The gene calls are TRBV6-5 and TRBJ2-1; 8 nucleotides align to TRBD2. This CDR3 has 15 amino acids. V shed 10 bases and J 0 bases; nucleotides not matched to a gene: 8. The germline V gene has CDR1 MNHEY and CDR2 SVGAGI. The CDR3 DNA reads TGTGCCACTAGAAGCGGGAGACACTCCTACAATGAGCAGTTCTTC. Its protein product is CATRSGRHSYNEQFF.

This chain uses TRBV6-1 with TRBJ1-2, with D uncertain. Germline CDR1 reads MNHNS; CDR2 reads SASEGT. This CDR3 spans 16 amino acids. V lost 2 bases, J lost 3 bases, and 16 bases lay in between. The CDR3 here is CASSESLMSAYYGYTF. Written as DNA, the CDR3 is TGTGCCAGCAGTGAATCTTTGATGAGCGCGTACTATGGCTACACCTTC.

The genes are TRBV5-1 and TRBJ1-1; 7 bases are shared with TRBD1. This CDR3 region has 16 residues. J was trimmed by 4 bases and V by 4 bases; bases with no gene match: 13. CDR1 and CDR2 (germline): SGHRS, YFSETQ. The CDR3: CASSPLDRTSSTEAFF. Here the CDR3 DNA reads TGCGCCAGCAGCCCCTTGGACAGGACCTCGAGCACTGAAGCTTTCTTT.

CDR3 amino acids: CASSATAGDGYEQYF. The CDR3 DNA sequence: TGTGCCAGCAGCGCAACAGCGGGAGACGGCTACGAGCAGTACTTC. This chain joins TRBV9 and TRBJ2-7; TRBD2 matches at 8 bases. With 3 bases clipped from V and 3 bases from J, the junction kept 8 bases outside the gene matches. Germline V lookup: CDR1 SGDLS, CDR2 YYNGEE. The CDR3 loop spans 15 amino acids.

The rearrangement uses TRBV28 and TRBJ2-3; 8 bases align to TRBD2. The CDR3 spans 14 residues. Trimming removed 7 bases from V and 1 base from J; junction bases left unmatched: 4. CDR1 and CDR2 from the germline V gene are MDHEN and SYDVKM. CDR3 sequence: CASNGLAGTDTQYF. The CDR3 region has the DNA TGTGCCAGCAACGGACTAGCAGGCACAGATACGCAGTATTTT.

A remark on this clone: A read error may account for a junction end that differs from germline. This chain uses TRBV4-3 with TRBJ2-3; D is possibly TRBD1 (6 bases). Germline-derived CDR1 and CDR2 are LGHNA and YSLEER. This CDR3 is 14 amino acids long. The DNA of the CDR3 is TGCGCCAGCAGCCTTTTGACAGGCACAGATGCGCAGTATTTT. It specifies CASSLLTGTDAQYF.

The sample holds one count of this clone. The DNA of the CDR3 is TGTGCCAGCTCACCGGGGGGGGTAGGTCAGCCCCAGCATTTT. Translating it yields CASSPGGVGQPQHF. The chain carries TRBV18 and TRBJ1-5; a weak D match, TRBD1 (5 bases). V was cut by 3 bases and J by 6 bases, with 12 bases left in between. The germline V gene has CDR1 KGHSH and CDR2 LQKENI. The CDR3 sequence is 14 residues long.

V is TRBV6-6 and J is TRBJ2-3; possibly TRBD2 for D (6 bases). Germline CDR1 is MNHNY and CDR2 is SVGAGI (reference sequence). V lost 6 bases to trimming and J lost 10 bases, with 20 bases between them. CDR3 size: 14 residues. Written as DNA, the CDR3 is TGTGCCAGCAGGCGGGACTCTGGTAATGATCCGCAGTATTTT. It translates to CASRRDSGNDPQYF.

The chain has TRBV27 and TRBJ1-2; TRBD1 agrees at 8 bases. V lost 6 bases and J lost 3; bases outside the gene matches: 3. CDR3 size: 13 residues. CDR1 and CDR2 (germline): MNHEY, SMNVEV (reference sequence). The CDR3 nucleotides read TGTGCCAGCAGAAGACAGGGGCACTATGGCTACACCTTC. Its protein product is CASRRQGHYGYTF.

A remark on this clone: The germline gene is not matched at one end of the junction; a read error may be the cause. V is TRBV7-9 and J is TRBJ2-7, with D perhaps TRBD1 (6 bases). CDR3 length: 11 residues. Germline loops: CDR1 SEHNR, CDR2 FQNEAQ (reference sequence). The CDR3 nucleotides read TGTGCCAGCAGCACCCCAGGGGCCCCCAACTTC. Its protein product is CASSTPGAPNF.

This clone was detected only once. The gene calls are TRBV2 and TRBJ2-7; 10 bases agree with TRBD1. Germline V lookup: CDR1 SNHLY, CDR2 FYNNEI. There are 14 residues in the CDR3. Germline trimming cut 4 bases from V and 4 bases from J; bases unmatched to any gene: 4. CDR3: CASSGRDRGYEQYF. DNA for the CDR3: TGTGCCAGCAGTGGCCGGGACAGGGGATACGAGCAGTACTTC.

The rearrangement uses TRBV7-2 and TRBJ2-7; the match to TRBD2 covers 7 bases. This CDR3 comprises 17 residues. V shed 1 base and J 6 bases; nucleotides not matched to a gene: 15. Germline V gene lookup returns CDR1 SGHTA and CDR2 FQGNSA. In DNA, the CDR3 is TGTGCCAGCAGCTTAGGAGGGAGGGGAGGGATTGTCAGCGAGCAGTACTTC. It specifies CASSLGGRGGIVSEQYF.

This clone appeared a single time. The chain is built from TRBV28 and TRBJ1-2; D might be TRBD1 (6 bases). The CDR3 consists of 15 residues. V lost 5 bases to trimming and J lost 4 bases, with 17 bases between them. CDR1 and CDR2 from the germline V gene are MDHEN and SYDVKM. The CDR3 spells CASSTQGMIRYGYTF. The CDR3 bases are TGTGCCAGCAGTACACAGGGTATGATCCGCTATGGCTACACCTTC.

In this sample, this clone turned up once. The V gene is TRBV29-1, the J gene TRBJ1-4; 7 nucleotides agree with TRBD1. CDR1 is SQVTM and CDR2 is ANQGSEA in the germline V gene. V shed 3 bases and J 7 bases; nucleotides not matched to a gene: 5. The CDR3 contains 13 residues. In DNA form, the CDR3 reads TGCAGCGTTGAGGGGACAGCGCCTGAAAAACTGTTTTTT. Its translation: CSVEGTAPEKLFF.